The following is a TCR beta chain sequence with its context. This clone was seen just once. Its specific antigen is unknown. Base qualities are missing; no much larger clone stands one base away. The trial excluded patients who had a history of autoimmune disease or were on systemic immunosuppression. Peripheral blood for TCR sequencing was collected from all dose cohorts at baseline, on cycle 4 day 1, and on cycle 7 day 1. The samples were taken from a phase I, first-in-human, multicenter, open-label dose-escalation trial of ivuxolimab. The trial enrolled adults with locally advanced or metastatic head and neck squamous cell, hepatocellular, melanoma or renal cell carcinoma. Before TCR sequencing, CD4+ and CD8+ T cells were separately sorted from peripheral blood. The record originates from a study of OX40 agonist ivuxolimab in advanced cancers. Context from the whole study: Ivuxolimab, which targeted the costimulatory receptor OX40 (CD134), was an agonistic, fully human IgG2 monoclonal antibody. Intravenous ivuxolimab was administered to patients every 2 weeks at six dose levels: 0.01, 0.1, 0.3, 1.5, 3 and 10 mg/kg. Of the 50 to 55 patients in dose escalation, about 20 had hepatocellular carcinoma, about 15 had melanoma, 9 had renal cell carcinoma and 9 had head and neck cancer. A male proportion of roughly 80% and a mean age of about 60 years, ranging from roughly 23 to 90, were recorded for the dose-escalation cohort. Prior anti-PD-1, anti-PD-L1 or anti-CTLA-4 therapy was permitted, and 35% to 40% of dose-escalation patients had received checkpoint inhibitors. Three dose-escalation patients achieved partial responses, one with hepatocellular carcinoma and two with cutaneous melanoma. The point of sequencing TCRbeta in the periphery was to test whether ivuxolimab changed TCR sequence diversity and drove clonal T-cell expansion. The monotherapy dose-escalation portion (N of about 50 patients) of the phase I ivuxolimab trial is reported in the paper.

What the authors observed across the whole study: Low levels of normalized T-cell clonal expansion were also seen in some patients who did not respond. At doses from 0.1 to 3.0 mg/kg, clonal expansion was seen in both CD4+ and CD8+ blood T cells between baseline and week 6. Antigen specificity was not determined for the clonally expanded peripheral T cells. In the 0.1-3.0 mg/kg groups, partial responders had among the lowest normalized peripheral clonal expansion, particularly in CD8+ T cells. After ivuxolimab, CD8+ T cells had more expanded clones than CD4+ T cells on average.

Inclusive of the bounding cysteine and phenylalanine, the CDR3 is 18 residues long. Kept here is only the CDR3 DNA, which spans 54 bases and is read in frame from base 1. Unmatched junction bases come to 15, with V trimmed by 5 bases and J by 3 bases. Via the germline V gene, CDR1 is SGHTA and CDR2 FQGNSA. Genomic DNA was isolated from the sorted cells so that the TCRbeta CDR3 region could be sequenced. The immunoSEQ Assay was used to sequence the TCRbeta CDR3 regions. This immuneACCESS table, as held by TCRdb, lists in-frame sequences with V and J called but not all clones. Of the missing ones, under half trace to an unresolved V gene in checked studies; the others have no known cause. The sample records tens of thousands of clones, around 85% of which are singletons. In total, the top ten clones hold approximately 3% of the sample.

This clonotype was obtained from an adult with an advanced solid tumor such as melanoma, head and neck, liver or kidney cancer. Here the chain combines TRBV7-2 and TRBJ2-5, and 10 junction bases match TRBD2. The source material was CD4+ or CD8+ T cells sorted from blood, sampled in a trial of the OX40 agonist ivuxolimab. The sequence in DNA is TGTGCCAGCAGCCCCCCGGTGGGGCTAGCGGGGGCCGAAGAGACCCAGTACTTC. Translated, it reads CASSPPVGLAGAEETQYF.